What follows describes a single T cell receptor beta chain. TCRdb reprocessed the RT-PCR reads with MiXCR, giving one entry per CDR3 protein. The table shows approximately 700,000 distinct CDR3 sequences, with around 16% occurring only once. This CDR3 region has 16 residues. With 3 bases removed from V and 0 bases from J, the gap between germline ends came to 13 bases. The germline gives CDR1 MDHEN, CDR2 SYDVKM. This sample was included in a study of response to subunit inactivated influenza vaccine. Sample: PBMCs from blood, taken approximately 12 days after vaccination. J is TRBJ2-3 and V is TRBV28; D remains ambiguous. The TCR originated in a man between 50 and 59 years old who received an inactivated influenza vaccine. CDR3 coding DNA: TGTGCCAGCAGTTTCGGTAGCTTTACTAGCACAGATACGCAGTATTTT. Protein product: CASSFGSFTSTDTQYF.